This TCR beta chain is drawn from a study of blood T cell repertoires in COVID-19. Study as a whole: Whether acute or convalescent, the COVID-19 samples came from the United States, Italy and Spain. The cDNA or gDNA used as material had been derived from T cells, B-cell-depleted T cells, or PBMCs.

Original handling: Amplified reference gene primers provided the basis for estimating nucleated cell counts. TCRdb's copy holds only in-frame clones and misses some; the assay was immunoSEQ multiplex PCR. That table furnishes V, J and clone size, whereas the DNA furnished D and trimming. The profile covers approximately 19,000 clones, with about 88% appearing a single time and around 11% taken by the ten largest. V lost 8 bases and J lost 3, with 8 bases in between. Germline V gene lookup returns CDR1 SNHLY and CDR2 FYNNEI. This CDR3 comprises 12 residues. Sequenced sample: peripheral blood. The chain links TRBV2 to TRBJ2-1, with a possible D match to TRBD1 (5 bases). The receptor was isolated from a human donor in a cohort sampled during active COVID-19. The donor label of this sample is uncertain. The CDR3 region has the DNA TGTGCCAGCCACAGGAACTACAATGAGCAGTTCTTC. Translated: CASHRNYNEQFF.